This TCR beta chain is from a study of naive and memory T cell subsets. An oligonucleotide containing a UMI was ligated to the 3' end of TCR cDNA. Adult healthy volunteers gave 2.5 ml peripheral blood for whole-blood RNA. In this sample, this clonotype turned up many times. Ligated cDNA underwent four rounds of PCR with nested alpha and beta constant region primers and SP2. Reverse transcription of blood and skin TCR RNA was primed at alpha and beta constant regions. Via MiXCR, TCRdb re-called the 5' RACE reads, giving one row per CDR3 protein. The sample yields about 48,000 distinct CDR3 sequences, 4.7% seen once. Germline CDR1 and CDR2: DFQATT and SNEGSKA (reference sequence). Trimming cost V 5 bases and J 4 bases; bases outside gene matches: 8. This CDR3 is 13 amino acids long.

The source of this sequence is a female donor in good health. The gene calls are TRBV20-1 and TRBJ2-7; 7 bases match TRBD2. CDR3 sequence (DNA): TGCAGTGCTCCCCAGCGGGATCTATACGAGCAGTACTTC. The encoded protein is CSAPQRDLYEQYF.